This paragraph covers one T cell receptor beta chain sequence. Antigen specificity is unknown. The CDR3 runs 14 residues. Germline V lookup: CDR1 LGHNA, CDR2 YSLEER. V was pared by 4 bases and J by 7 bases, with 17 bases between. This sample is drawn from a study of vaccination and CD4 T cells after COVID-19. As for the study in general: Convalescents were six males and four females, two of them Hispanic. Cells were stimulated with overlapping spike peptide pools from SARS-CoV-2, HCoV-NL63, HCoV-OC43 and HCoV-229E.

Points from the study as a whole: Researchers looked at relatively few convalescent patients and had no early post-infection timepoints.

An Oncomine TCR Beta short-read assay was used to sequence the DNA from cultured CD4+ T cells. TCRdb reprocessed the PCR reads via MiXCR and lists one record per CDR3 protein. The sample holds roughly 25,000 distinct CDR3 sequences, less than 70% seen once. The treatment here: approximately 9-day PBMC culture with coronavirus spike peptide pools or control peptides (ViraFEST assay). Sequenced input: CD4+ T cells from blood, cultured in vitro. The clonotype comes from a human donor who had recovered from COVID-19. This chain links TRBV4-3 with TRBJ2-7, with a possible D match to TRBD1 (5 bases). The CDR3 loop is CASSPGPSLGEQYF. The CDR3 DNA follows: TGCGCCAGCAGCCCAGGGCCGTCGCTTGGTGAGCAGTACTTC.